These 29 T cell receptor beta chains share one sample of origin, sequenced in a study of early T cells in non-severe SARS-CoV-2 infection. TCRdb processed the 5' RACE reads anew with MiXCR; each CDR3 protein has one entry. This sample has about 55,000 distinct CDR3 sequences, with about 6.4% found just once. This material consisted of whole blood, taken at baseline. The receptor source for this set is an adult who was a healthcare worker with PCR-confirmed SARS-CoV-2 infection or an uninfected control (not recorded which).

The V gene is TRBV6-5, the J gene TRBJ2-6; tentative D call: TRBD1 (5 bases). The V end was cut by 4 bases, the J end by 3 bases, with 16 bases between. This CDR3 region has 17 residues. Germline V CDR1 and CDR2: MNHEY, SVGAGI. CDR3 amino acids: CASSFSGLLGGANVLTF. Here the CDR3 DNA reads TGTGCCAGCAGTTTTTCAGGGCTATTAGGTGGGGCCAACGTCCTGACTTTC.

The V and J genes are TRBV7-2 and TRBJ2-5, with 8 bases lining up with TRBD1. This CDR3 region has 14 residues. With 5 bases clipped from V and 6 bases from J, the junction kept 8 bases outside the gene matches. Germline V gene sequence: CDR1 SGHTA, CDR2 FQGNSA. CDR3 loop: CASSQDRGGQTQYF. The CDR3, as DNA: TGTGCCAGCAGCCAAGACAGGGGCGGACAGACCCAGTACTTC.

The chain employs TRBV20-1 and TRBJ1-1; no clear D. The germline CDR1 and CDR2 sequences are DFQATT and SNEGSKA (reference sequence). V was clipped by 3 bases and J by 4 bases, with 12 bases between them. CDR3 size: 13 residues. The CDR3, as DNA: TGCAGTGCTAGCTCGGCCCCGAGCACTGAAGCTTTCTTT. Translation: CSASSAPSTEAFF.

The CDR3 DNA is TGTGCCAGCAGTCCCGTAGGGGACAGAGATAACTATGGCTACACCTTC. This encodes CASSPVGDRDNYGYTF. The genes are TRBV12-3 or TRBV12-4 and TRBJ1-2; 7 nucleotides align to TRBD1. Trimming at V came to 5 bases and at J to 1 base, leaving 10 bases not matched to a gene. The CDR3 spans 16 residues.

J is TRBJ2-4 and V is TRBV7-2; maybe TRBD2 (5 bases). This CDR3 comprises 14 residues. Germline CDR1 and CDR2: SGHTA and FQGNSA. Trimming took off 2 bases at V and 8 bases at J, with 13 bases between the two ends. CDR3 sequence (DNA): TGTGCCAGCAGCTTATCTGGGAGTGAATACATTCAGTACTTC. This gives the protein CASSLSGSEYIQYF.

This clonotype was counted at least ten times. Here the CDR3 reads CASSQDWKDSPLHF. The DNA for the CDR3 is TGTGCCAGCAGCCAAGATTGGAAAGATTCACCCCTCCACTTT. This chain joins TRBV4-2 and TRBJ1-6; D remains ambiguous. The CDR3 covers 14 residues. Trimming took off 0 bases at V and 8 bases at J, with 8 bases between the two ends. The germline V gene encodes CDR1 LGHNA and CDR2 YNFKEQ.

This clonotype was found many times. The chain employs TRBV29-1 and TRBJ2-7, with 7 bases fitting TRBD1. V shed 6 bases, J shed 0 bases, and the junction held 8 bases outside the gene matches. The germline gives CDR1 SQVTM, CDR2 ANQGSEA. This CDR3 contains 14 residues. The CDR3 sequence: CSVRDSWSSYEQYF. In DNA form, the CDR3 reads TGCAGCGTCCGGGACAGTTGGAGCTCCTACGAGCAGTACTTC.

The chain recombines TRBV6-2 or TRBV6-3 with TRBJ2-1; TRBD1 matches 9 bases. The length of the CDR3 is 13 residues. After removal of 9 bases from V and 4 bases from J, the junction contained 4 bases not matched to a gene. Germline CDR1 reads MNHEY; CDR2 reads SVGEGT. CDR3 nucleotide sequence: TGTGCCAGTGAGGGACAGGGATACAATGAGCAGTTCTTC. Translating gives CASEGQGYNEQFF.

This clonotype was observed at least ten times. This rearrangement joins TRBV7-9 to TRBJ2-6; 9 bases fit TRBD1. Looked up from germline, CDR1 is SEHNR and CDR2 is FQNEAQ (reference sequence). The length of the CDR3 is 18 residues. V gave up 5 bases and J gave up 0 bases; unmatched junction bases: 8. CDR3 nucleotides: TGTGCCAGCAGCCCCCGGGACAGGGTCTTCTCTGGGGCCAACGTCCTGACTTTC. It yields the protein CASSPRDRVFSGANVLTF. The entire variable domain, with the rest obtained from reference TRBV7-9 and TRBJ2-6, is as follows: DTGVSQNPRHKITKRGQNVTFRCDPISEHNRLYWYRQTLGQGPEFLTYFQNEAQLEKSRLLSDRFSAERPKGSFSTLEIQRTEQGDSAMYLCASSPRDRVFSGANVLTFGAGSRLTVL.

This clonotype was counted ten times or more. The chain is built from TRBV6-2 or TRBV6-3 and TRBJ2-5, with 7 bases fitting TRBD1. Germline CDR1 and CDR2: MNHEY and SVGEGT. V dropped 0 bases and J dropped 3; count of bases not matched to a gene: 10. There are 17 residues in the CDR3. The CDR3 is CASSYSIVTGDKETQYF. The CDR3 nucleotides are TGTGCCAGCAGTTACTCGATTGTAACAGGGGATAAAGAGACCCAGTACTTC.

The chain links TRBV12-3 or TRBV12-4 to TRBJ1-1, with D hard to call. Trimming took off 1 base at V and 7 bases at J, with 10 bases between the two ends. The CDR3 has 13 residues. This CDR3 is CASSLGFRNEAFF. DNA of the CDR3: TGTGCCAGCAGTTTAGGGTTCAGGAATGAAGCTTTCTTT.

This clonotype was recorded many times. The chain recombines TRBV10-3 with TRBJ2-7, with a tentative D call TRBD1 (5 bases). The length of the CDR3 is 16 residues. Germline values: CDR1 ENHRY, CDR2 SYGVKD. The V gene lost 2 bases and the J gene lost 0 bases, with 14 bases spanning the gap. The CDR3 spells CAISEPGTGLSYEQYF. CDR3 bases: TGTGCCATCAGTGAGCCTGGAACAGGTCTCTCCTACGAGCAGTACTTC.

This clonotype was seen more than once but under ten times. This rearrangement joins TRBV6-2 or TRBV6-3 to TRBJ1-1; D is possibly TRBD1 (5 bases). This CDR3 spans 12 amino acids. Germline V gene sequence: CDR1 MNHEY, CDR2 SVGEGT. The V end was cut by 6 bases, the J end by 11 bases, with 16 bases between. The CDR3 DNA follows: TGTGCCAGCAGCCCCAGGGATTTGGCCGCTTTCTTT. Its translation: CASSPRDLAAFF.

This clonotype showed up just a few times. The V call is TRBV6-2 or TRBV6-3, the J call TRBJ2-5; D call uncertain. The CDR3 consists of 12 residues. CDR1 MNHEY and CDR2 SVGEGT come from the germline V gene. Trimming cost V 3 bases and J 5 bases, with 7 bases left between them. CDR3 residues: CASSYDAETQYF. The CDR3 DNA reads TGTGCCAGCAGTTATGATGCGGAGACCCAGTACTTC.

This clonotype was counted only a few times. The chain recombines TRBV19 with TRBJ2-7; D unclear. V gave up 8 bases and J gave up 7 bases, with 24 bases separating them. Germline V gene data show CDR1 as LNHDA and CDR2 as SQIVND (reference sequence). The CDR3 spans 15 residues. In DNA, the CDR3 is TGTGCCAGTCTCCAGTGGAGAAGTTACTTTCGGGAGCAGTACTTC. Protein product: CASLQWRSYFREQYF.

This clonotype came up a few times. This chain connects TRBV11-3 to TRBJ2-2; D gene unclear. CDR1 is SGHNT, CDR2 YENEEA, per germline. V lost 2 bases and J lost 0, with 7 bases in between. The CDR3 runs 15 residues. Here the CDR3 DNA reads TGTGCCAGCAGCTTATCTGCTACGAACACCGGGGAGCTGTTTTTT. This sequence encodes CASSLSATNTGELFF.

This clonotype appeared many times. This rearrangement joins TRBV29-1 to TRBJ1-1; no definite D call. CDR1 is SQVTM and CDR2 is ANQGSEA in the germline V gene. The CDR3 is 13 residues long. Trimming took 4 bases from V and 1 from J, leaving 10 bases between them. CDR3 protein: CSVASGRNTEAFF. Here the CDR3 DNA reads TGCAGCGTTGCTTCCGGGAGGAACACTGAAGCTTTCTTT.

The sample holds many counts of this clonotype. The gene calls are TRBV11-2 and TRBJ1-2, with D possibly matching TRBD1 (5 bases). Germline assignment: CDR1 SGHAT and CDR2 FQNNGV. The CDR3 is 14 residues long. Trimming stripped 5 bases from V and 6 bases from J, with 16 bases between. The CDR3 sequence: CASSQGGLGNGYTF. CDR3 nucleotides: TGTGCCAGCAGCCAGGGCGGGCTAGGGAATGGCTACACCTTC.

The chain is built from TRBV2 and TRBJ2-7, with D perhaps TRBD1 (5 bases). The CDR3 spans 13 residues. The germline V gene has CDR1 SNHLY and CDR2 FYNNEI. Trimming took off 8 bases at V and 2 bases at J, with 13 bases between the two ends. In DNA, the CDR3 is TGTGCCAGCGGTCGAGACAGCCCCTACGAGCAGTACTTC. The encoded protein is CASGRDSPYEQYF.

This clonotype was seen repeatedly, ten times or more. This rearrangement joins TRBV27 to TRBJ2-1; D possibly corresponds to TRBD2 (6 bases). Germline CDR1 MNHEY, CDR2 SMNVEV (reference sequence). The CDR3 is 12 amino acids. Deletions cut 11 bases from V and 9 bases from J, with 17 bases between. This chain's CDR3 is CACEGLGGEQFF. CDR3 coding DNA: TGTGCCTGCGAGGGACTGGGCGGTGAGCAGTTCTTC.

This sequence joins TRBV5-6 and TRBJ2-5, with 12 bases fitting TRBD2. CDR1 SGHDT and CDR2 YYEEEE come from the germline V gene. The CDR3 consists of 16 residues. Germline trimming cut 4 bases from V and 8 bases from J; bases unmatched to any gene: 12. The CDR3 protein is CASSPGLAGLRRTQYF. CDR3 bases: TGTGCCAGCAGCCCGGGACTAGCGGGCCTTAGGAGAACCCAGTACTTC.

There are many counts of this clonotype. The CDR3 protein is CSAQTARNTEAFF. The CDR3 nucleotides read TGCAGTGCTCAGACAGCTCGGAACACTGAAGCTTTCTTT. The gene calls are TRBV20-1 and TRBJ1-1; the D gene is possibly TRBD1 (5 bases). The V gene's germline CDR1 is DFQATT and CDR2 SNEGSKA (reference sequence). With 5 bases removed from V and 1 base from J, the gap between germline ends came to 11 bases. There are 13 residues in the CDR3.

This clonotype occurred many times. The chain has TRBV24-1 and TRBJ2-5; possibly TRBD1 for D (6 bases). CDR3 length: 13 amino acids. Germline values: CDR1 KGHDR, CDR2 SFDVKD. Trimming stripped 5 bases from V and 7 bases from J, with 13 bases between. CDR3 nucleotides: TGTGCCACCAGTGGATATCCCAGGGGGACCCAGTACTTC. Protein: CATSGYPRGTQYF.

Ten or more counts support this clonotype. The CDR3 loop is CASSRTRSSYEQYF. DNA of the CDR3: TGTGCCAGCAGCCGGACTAGGAGCTCCTACGAGCAGTACTTC. The V gene is TRBV7-2, the J gene TRBJ2-7; TRBD2 agrees at 7 bases. Germline lookup yields CDR1 SGHTA and CDR2 FQGNSA. V trimming: 5 bases; J trimming: 0 bases; junction bases outside the gene matches: 4. This CDR3 contains 14 residues.

Ten or more counts support this clonotype. An end of the junction does not agree with germline; a read error may underlie this. V gene TRBV5-1 combines with J gene TRBJ2-7; D may be TRBD1 (5 bases). The CDR3 extends over 15 amino acids. Germline values: CDR1 SGHRS, CDR2 YFSETQ. CDR3 coding DNA: TGCCCCAGCAGCCGAGACAACAGGATTACCTACGAGCAGTACTTC. Its translation: CPSSRDNRITYEQYF.

The sample holds many counts of this clonotype. J is TRBJ2-5 and V is TRBV7-2; 10 bases match TRBD1. V shed 1 base, J shed 5 bases, and the junction held 4 bases outside the gene matches. The CDR3 loop spans 15 amino acids. Germline values: CDR1 SGHTA, CDR2 FQGNSA. The CDR3: CASSLGQGAWETQYF. The CDR3 DNA is TGTGCCAGCAGCTTAGGACAGGGGGCTTGGGAGACCCAGTACTTC.

This clonotype was recorded a few times. The gene calls are TRBV14 and TRBJ2-2, with TRBD1 identical over 7 bases. This CDR3 is 16 amino acids long. Trimming removed 3 bases from V and 6 bases from J; junction bases left unmatched: 10. Germline assignment: CDR1 SGHDN and CDR2 FVKESK. This chain's CDR3 is CASSQSARGLPGELFF. The CDR3 region has the DNA TGTGCCAGCAGCCAGAGTGCTAGGGGGCTGCCCGGGGAGCTGTTTTTT.

This clonotype has a count of ten or more. The chain employs TRBV6-4 and TRBJ2-1; D might be TRBD2 (6 bases). The ends were cut back, 4 bases at V and 7 bases at J, with 17 bases in the middle. This CDR3 is 15 amino acids long. From germline, CDR1 is MRHNA and CDR2 SNTAGT. CDR3 bases: TGTGCCAGCAGTGCAGCGGGTTCCCCTCGAAATGAGCAGTTCTTC. This gives the protein CASSAAGSPRNEQFF.

The sample holds many counts of this clonotype. The chain carries TRBV7-8 and TRBJ2-3; no definite D call. The CDR3 loop spans 12 amino acids. V was pared by 0 bases and J by 6 bases, with 4 bases between. CDR1 SGHVS and CDR2 FQNEAQ come from the germline V gene. The CDR3 DNA sequence: TGTGCCAGCAGCTTAGCGACGGATACGCAGTATTTT. Amino acids: CASSLATDTQYF.